The rows below give T cell receptor beta chains drawn from one sample of a study of breast tumors, draining lymph nodes, adjacent tissues. TCRdb fed the multiplex PCR reads into MiXCR, producing one record per CDR3 protein. The table has approximately 150,000 distinct CDR3 sequences, roughly 35% seen once; the top ten hold 3% to 4%. Sequenced input: axillary lymph node tissue. The source is a female donor with breast cancer. Some clones in this sample may be carry-over from other donors' samples. Both conserved end residues are part of each CDR3. A D gene is named only where the DNA matches it firmly. Only part of the rows carry a size: once, few, many, or a class if the clone is expanded.

size: many
D: TRBD1
J: TRBJ1-2
V: TRBV29-1
DNA: TGCAGCGTCCATGGACAGGACTATGGCTACACCTTC
CDR3: CSVHGQDYGYTF

size: many
D: -
J: TRBJ2-5
V: TRBV12-3/TRBV12-4
DNA: TGTGCCAGCAGTTTAAATCTGAGGCCAGAGACCCAGTACTTC
CDR3: CASSLNLRPETQYF

size: many
D: -
J: TRBJ1-2
V: TRBV7-9
DNA: TGTGCCAGCAGCTCGTCCTCGGGGCAGGACCCCGAATTCTCCTATGGCTACACCTTC
CDR3: CASSSSSGQDPEFSYGYTF

size: once
D: TRBD2
J: TRBJ2-7
V: TRBV6-6
DNA: TGTGCCAGCAGTGGAAAGTTCGGACTAGCGGGACGCGAGCAGTACTTC
CDR3: CASSGKFGLAGREQYF

size: many
D: -
J: TRBJ2-1
V: TRBV6-5
DNA: TGTGCCAGCAGCAAGACTGGCAATGAGCAGTTCTTC
CDR3: CASSKTGNEQFF

size: many
D: -
J: TRBJ1-5
V: TRBV4-3
DNA: TGCGCCAGCAGCCAAGATTCAGGGATCGGGCAGCCCCAGCATTTT
CDR3: CASSQDSGIGQPQHF

size: many
D: TRBD2
J: TRBJ2-7
V: TRBV6-5
DNA: TGTGCCAGCAGCTTCCGGACTAGCGGGGGTGGCCGGCAGTACTTC
CDR3: CASSFRTSGGGRQYF

size: many
D: -
J: TRBJ2-5
V: TRBV4-1
DNA: TGCGCCAGCAGCCAAGAAACAGGGCAGCAAGAGACCCAGTACTTC
CDR3: CASSQETGQQETQYF

size: -
D: TRBD2
J: TRBJ2-3
V: TRBV11-2
DNA: TGTGCCAGCAGCTGGGGGGGGTTATCAGATACGCAGTGCTTT
CDR3: CASSWGGLSDTQCF

size: -
D: -
J: TRBJ1-1
V: TRBV2
DNA: TGTGCCAGCAGTGTGAGCTTAGGGGGTGGTAAAGGTGAAGCTTTCTTT
CDR3: CASSVSLGGGKGEAFF